The 32 T cell receptor beta chains reported below all come from one sample, sequenced in a study of T cells in Graves' hyperthyroidism and ophthalmopathy. From RNA transcripts, TCR beta CDR3 regions were amplified. With the HTBI primer set, the TCR CDR3 went through a first round of RT-PCR. TCRdb passed the multiplex PCR reads through MiXCR, listing each CDR3 protein once. The table records hundreds of thousands of distinct CDR3 sequences, roughly 15% of them present only once. Sequenced sample: blood. These receptors were obtained from a middle-aged woman with Graves' hyperthyroidism.

This rearrangement joins TRBV12-3 or TRBV12-4 to TRBJ1-5; TRBD1 matches 9 bases. The CDR3 covers 17 residues. The J segment lost 1 base and the V segment lost 4 bases, leaving 8 bases of the junction unmatched. As DNA, the CDR3 is TGTGCCAGCAGTTCACAGGGGGCGCGTGGCAGCAATCAGCCCCAGCATTTT. Translating gives CASSSQGARGSNQPQHF.

This clonotype was seen ten or more times. The V call is TRBV12-3 or TRBV12-4, the J call TRBJ1-1; no clear D. The CDR3 sequence is 13 residues long. The ends were cut back, 3 bases at V and 6 bases at J, with 11 bases in the middle. The CDR3: CASSFNRASEAFF. CDR3 in DNA: TGTGCCAGCAGTTTTAACCGGGCGTCTGAAGCTTTCTTT.

In this sample, this clonotype turned up many times. The chain has TRBV2 and TRBJ1-1, with D maybe TRBD1 (6 bases). Germline V gene data show CDR1 as SNHLY and CDR2 as FYNNEI. This CDR3 contains 14 residues. Trimming cost V 6 bases and J 1 base, with 12 bases left between them. CDR3 coding DNA: TGTGCCAGCAGGGACCACAGGGCGAACACTGAAGCTTTCTTT. It codes for CASRDHRANTEAFF. The full variable domain, with the rest looked up from reference TRBV2 and TRBJ1-1, is EPEVTQTPSHQVTQMGQEVILRCVPISNHLYFYWYRQILGQKVEFLVSFYNNEISEKSEIFDDQFSVERPDGSNFTLKIRSTKLEDSAMYFCASRDHRANTEAFFGQGTRLTVV.

This clonotype was counted a single time. Being one base from a much bigger clone, this may be a read error. The chain recombines TRBV6-1 with TRBJ1-2; 9 bases match TRBD1. CDR3 length: 13 residues. Germline trimming cut 8 bases from V and 8 bases from J; bases unmatched to any gene: 9. Germline CDR1 reads MNHNS; CDR2 reads SASEGT. The CDR3 nucleotides read TGTGCCAGCGGGGACCGGACAGGGGAAGGCTACACCTTC. Translating gives CASGDRTGEGYTF.

This clonotype has just a few counts. V usage is TRBV6-1 and J usage is TRBJ2-2, with TRBD2 matching over 12 bases. CDR1 is MNHNS and CDR2 is SASEGT in the germline V gene. The CDR3 runs 14 residues. Trimming cost V 8 bases and J 5 bases; bases outside gene matches: 3. CDR3 sequence: CASGLAGGTGELFF. The CDR3 DNA is TGTGCCAGCGGCCTAGCGGGAGGGACCGGGGAGCTGTTTTTT.

The sample holds a few counts of this clonotype. The chain carries TRBV20-1 and TRBJ1-2, with a weak D call TRBD1 (5 bases). V was shortened by 3 bases and J by 7 bases, with 12 bases between the two germline ends. This CDR3 region has 12 residues. Germline CDR1 DFQATT, CDR2 SNEGSKA (reference sequence). The CDR3 protein is CSARRGSVGYTF. In nucleotides, the CDR3 is TGCAGTGCTAGGCGGGGGTCGGTTGGCTACACCTTC.

This clonotype was seen repeatedly, ten times or more. The chain couples TRBV20-1 to TRBJ2-2, with a tentative D call TRBD2 (6 bases). CDR3 length: 15 residues. The V gene's germline CDR1 is DFQATT and CDR2 SNEGSKA (reference sequence). V was clipped by 2 bases and J by 2 bases, with 12 bases between them. CDR3 region: CSARPPGLNTGELFF. Written as DNA, the CDR3 is TGCAGTGCTAGACCACCGGGACTCAACACCGGGGAGCTGTTTTTT.

This clonotype was counted many times. This rearrangement joins TRBV7-9 to TRBJ2-1; perhaps TRBD1 as D (6 bases). V gave up 5 bases and J gave up 2 bases, with 16 bases separating them. Germline V lookup: CDR1 SEHNR, CDR2 FQNEAQ (reference sequence). The CDR3 has 16 amino acids. The DNA for the CDR3 is TGTGCCAGCAGCATTCCCAGGGGCAAAACCTACAATGAGCAGTTCTTC. It codes for CASSIPRGKTYNEQFF.

This clonotype was counted many times. The chain has TRBV5-1 and TRBJ2-3; D ambiguous. CDR1 is SGHRS, CDR2 YFSETQ, per germline. The CDR3 spans 15 residues. The V and J ends lost 0 bases and 1 base respectively, with 9 bases between them. The CDR3 DNA is TGCGCCAGCAGCTTGGAGGGAATTCGCACAGATACGCAGTATTTT. Translation: CASSLEGIRTDTQYF.

This clonotype was found many times. The rearrangement uses TRBV9 and TRBJ2-1; tentatively, D is TRBD1 (6 bases). The CDR3 covers 15 residues. Deletions cut 0 bases from V and 4 bases from J, with 11 bases between. CDR1 and CDR2 from the germline V gene are SGDLS and YYNGEE. In DNA form, the CDR3 reads TGTGCCAGCAGCGTAGCGGACAGAATTTACAATGAGCAGTTCTTC. It translates to CASSVADRIYNEQFF.

In this sample, this clonotype turned up a few times. The J gene is TRBJ1-1, the V gene TRBV20-1; D gene uncertain. The CDR3 sequence is 15 residues long. The germline V gene encodes CDR1 DFQATT and CDR2 SNEGSKA (reference sequence). V lost 1 base and J lost 0, with 12 bases in between. CDR3 bases: TGCAGTGCTAGAGCCACCGGGCGATTGAACACTGAAGCTTTCTTT. Its protein product is CSARATGRLNTEAFF.

This clonotype was counted many times. This sequence joins TRBV13 and TRBJ2-1; 11 bases match TRBD1. In germline, CDR1 is PRHDT, CDR2 FYEKMQ (reference sequence). Unmatched junction bases numbered 8, after V lost 3 bases and J lost 10 bases. There are 15 residues in the CDR3. The CDR3 DNA follows: TGTGCCAGCAGCTTCGGACAGGGGGCTTTTCGGGAGCAGTTCTTC. This gives the protein CASSFGQGAFREQFF.

This clonotype was picked up many times. The V and J genes are TRBV5-1 and TRBJ2-1; perhaps TRBD2 as D (5 bases). Deletions cut 2 bases from V and 8 bases from J, with 14 bases between. Germline V gene sequence: CDR1 SGHRS, CDR2 YFSETQ. The CDR3 extends over 14 amino acids. This chain's CDR3 is CASSFRDASDEQFF. The CDR3 DNA reads TGCGCCAGCAGCTTCCGGGATGCCAGCGATGAGCAGTTCTTC.

The chain links TRBV7-9 to TRBJ1-2; D not resolved. This CDR3 spans 14 amino acids. Trimming took off 1 base at V and 2 bases at J, with 8 bases between the two ends. Germline lookup yields CDR1 SEHNR and CDR2 FQNEAQ (reference sequence). The CDR3 nucleotides read TGTGCCAGCAGCTTAGGTGGCAACAACTATGGCTACACCTTC. Translating it yields CASSLGGNNYGYTF.

This clonotype has at least ten counts. The chain couples TRBV30 to TRBJ1-1, with 11 bases aligning to TRBD1. From germline, CDR1 is GTSNPN and CDR2 SVGIG (reference sequence). V was pared by 3 bases and J by 0 bases, with 6 bases of the junction left unmatched. The CDR3 runs to 16 residues. DNA of the CDR3: TGTGCCTGGAGGGGGACAGGGGGGAGAATGAACACTGAAGCTTTCTTT. Amino acid sequence: CAWRGTGGRMNTEAFF.

This clonotype has a handful of counts. The genes are TRBV5-1 and TRBJ2-1; D is possibly TRBD1 (5 bases). From germline, CDR1 is SGHRS and CDR2 YFSETQ. The CDR3 has 18 residues. Trimming removed 5 bases from V and 3 bases from J, with 24 bases in between. The CDR3 DNA is TGCGCCAGCAGGCTGACTTTTGACAGTGGAGAACGCTACAATGAGCAGTTCTTC. Its protein product is CASRLTFDSGERYNEQFF.

This clonotype came up many times. The rearrangement joins TRBV12-3 or TRBV12-4 to TRBJ2-2; TRBD2 is a possible D gene (6 bases). This CDR3 contains 14 residues. Trimming took 3 bases from V and 3 from J, leaving 8 bases between them. The CDR3 loop reads CASSFPGDTGELFF. The CDR3 DNA follows: TGTGCCAGCAGTTTCCCGGGGGACACCGGGGAGCTGTTTTTT.

The V and J genes are TRBV29-1 and TRBJ2-1, with TRBD2 matching over 14 bases. The V segment lost 6 bases and the J segment 8 bases; nucleotides outside the gene matches: 18. The V gene's germline CDR1 is SQVTM and CDR2 ANQGSEA. This CDR3 is built from 18 residues. The CDR3 region is CSVIEVPRLAGGPYEQFF. CDR3 in DNA: TGCAGCGTCATTGAAGTACCGAGACTAGCGGGAGGGCCGTATGAGCAGTTCTTC.

In its sample, this clonotype was seen many times. The chain has TRBV28 and TRBJ1-5; a weak D match, TRBD1 (5 bases). The length of the CDR3 is 14 residues. Germline V gene sequence: CDR1 MDHEN, CDR2 SYDVKM. Trimming cost V 2 bases and J 7 bases, with 12 bases left between them. CDR3: CASSLVKGSQPQHF. As DNA, the CDR3 is TGTGCCAGCAGTTTAGTTAAGGGGAGCCAGCCCCAGCATTTT.

The chain couples TRBV28 to TRBJ2-7; a weak D match, TRBD1 (5 bases). Germline V gene lookup returns CDR1 MDHEN and CDR2 SYDVKM. The ends were cut back, 7 bases at V and 4 bases at J, with 20 bases in the middle. The CDR3 covers 15 residues. The CDR3 here is CASMGSGKERYEQYF. CDR3 DNA sequence: TGTGCCAGCATGGGCTCAGGGAAGGAGAGATACGAGCAGTACTTC.

This clonotype has only a few counts. The chain is built from TRBV3-1 and TRBJ2-7, with 8 bases aligning to TRBD1. Germline V gives CDR1 LGHDT, CDR2 YNNKEL (reference sequence). The CDR3 length is 15 residues. With V trimmed by 1 base and J by 4 bases, 6 bases remained unmatched. Here the CDR3 reads CASSQVDRGGYEQYF. CDR3 DNA: TGTGCCAGCAGCCAAGTAGACAGGGGAGGATACGAGCAGTACTTC.

Worth noting for this clonotype: The junction shows a germline mismatch at one end, possibly a read error. V and J are TRBV6-4 and TRBJ1-5; 9 positions agree with TRBD1. The CDR3 has 15 residues. CDR1 and CDR2 (germline): MRHNA, SNTAGT. The CDR3: CASRPTGGMNQPQHF. In DNA, the CDR3 is TGCGCCAGCAGACCAACAGGGGGCATGAATCAGCCCCAGCATTTT.

This clonotype was recorded at least ten times. The chain has TRBV20-1 and TRBJ2-5, with 7 bases aligning to TRBD2. The trim removed 5 bases at V and 4 bases at J, leaving 16 bases unmatched. Germline loops: CDR1 DFQATT, CDR2 SNEGSKA (reference sequence). The length of the CDR3 is 16 residues. Here the CDR3 reads CSAGYHVGGPGETQYF. DNA of the CDR3: TGCAGTGCTGGATACCACGTGGGAGGGCCCGGAGAGACCCAGTACTTC.

This clonotype appeared many times. The chain has TRBV20-1 and TRBJ1-1, with TRBD1 matching 7 bases. This CDR3 spans 17 amino acids. The V gene's germline CDR1 is DFQATT and CDR2 SNEGSKA (reference sequence). J was trimmed by 3 bases and V by 3 bases; bases with no gene match: 16. CDR3 nucleotide sequence: TGCAGTGCTAGGGACACAGGGGAGATCCATGGGTACACTGAAGCTTTCTTT. Protein product: CSARDTGEIHGYTEAFF.

This clonotype turned up a few times. The genes are TRBV29-1 and TRBJ1-3; 7 bases line up with TRBD1. Germline V gene lookup returns CDR1 SQVTM and CDR2 ANQGSEA. There are 15 residues in the CDR3. Losses at the gene ends were 4 bases for V and 6 bases for J; bases not matched to a gene: 12. The CDR3 sequence is CSVGFFDRAENTIYF. CDR3 bases: TGCAGCGTTGGATTCTTTGACAGGGCGGAAAACACCATATATTTT.

In this sample, this clonotype turned up many times. This chain connects TRBV20-1 to TRBJ2-3, with 15 positions matching TRBD2. This CDR3 has 16 residues. J lost 4 bases, V lost 6 bases, and 8 bases had no gene match. In germline, CDR1 is DFQATT, CDR2 SNEGSKA (reference sequence). CDR3 sequence reads: CSATGTSGRQADTQYF. In DNA, the CDR3 is TGCAGTGCCACCGGGACTAGCGGGAGGCAGGCAGATACGCAGTATTTT.

The chain is built from TRBV6-5 and TRBJ2-3, with 8 bases matching TRBD1. The CDR3 has 16 amino acids. In germline, CDR1 is MNHEY, CDR2 SVGAGI. Trimming cost V 2 bases and J 0 bases; bases outside gene matches: 4. The CDR3: CASSYGQGASTDTQYF. DNA for the CDR3: TGTGCCAGCAGTTACGGGCAGGGGGCAAGCACAGATACGCAGTATTTT.

Only a few counts were recorded for this clonotype. V gene TRBV5-1 combines with J gene TRBJ1-1, with 8 positions matching TRBD1. CDR3 size: 14 residues. V lost 4 bases to trimming and J lost 0 bases; unmatched junction nucleotides: 2. Germline CDR1 and CDR2: SGHRS and YFSETQ. As DNA, the CDR3 is TGCGCCAGCAGCGACAGGGGAATGAACACTGAAGCTTTCTTT. Encoded protein: CASSDRGMNTEAFF.

This clonotype appeared many times. V gene TRBV9 combines with J gene TRBJ1-1; D ambiguous. The CDR3 has 13 amino acids. The germline V and J ends were trimmed by 3 bases and 1 base, with 7 bases remaining between them. CDR1 is SGDLS and CDR2 is YYNGEE in the germline V gene. The CDR3 sequence: CASSDMGNTEAFF. In DNA, the CDR3 is TGTGCCAGCAGCGACATGGGGAACACTGAAGCTTTCTTT.

This clonotype was counted between two and nine times. The chain carries TRBV6-5 and TRBJ2-1; tentatively, D is TRBD2 (6 bases). Germline CDR1 is MNHEY and CDR2 is SVGAGI. Trimming shortened V by 0 bases and J by 4 bases, and 10 bases separated the two germline ends. The CDR3 loop spans 15 amino acids. The CDR3 DNA is TGTGCCAGCAGTTACTCTGGACTATCTTACAATGAGCAGTTCTTC. It codes for CASSYSGLSYNEQFF.

There are many counts of this clonotype. V gene TRBV20-1 combines with J gene TRBJ2-5; 12 bases are a match to TRBD2. This CDR3 has 18 amino acids. Per the germline V gene, CDR1 is DFQATT and CDR2 is SNEGSKA (reference sequence). Trimming removed 0 bases from V and 5 bases from J; junction bases left unmatched: 13. The CDR3 reads CSARDGASGRAYGETQYF. The CDR3 coding sequence is TGCAGTGCTAGAGATGGGGCTAGCGGGAGGGCGTATGGGGAGACCCAGTACTTC.

This clonotype was recorded a few times. This chain links TRBV4-1 with TRBJ1-2; maybe TRBD1 (5 bases). This CDR3 has 15 amino acids. The V end was cut by 1 base, the J end by 2 bases, with 11 bases between. The germline V gene has CDR1 MGHRA and CDR2 YSYEKL. This chain's CDR3 is CASSQVTEQNYGYTF. DNA for the CDR3: TGCGCCAGCAGCCAAGTGACAGAGCAAAACTATGGCTACACCTTC.